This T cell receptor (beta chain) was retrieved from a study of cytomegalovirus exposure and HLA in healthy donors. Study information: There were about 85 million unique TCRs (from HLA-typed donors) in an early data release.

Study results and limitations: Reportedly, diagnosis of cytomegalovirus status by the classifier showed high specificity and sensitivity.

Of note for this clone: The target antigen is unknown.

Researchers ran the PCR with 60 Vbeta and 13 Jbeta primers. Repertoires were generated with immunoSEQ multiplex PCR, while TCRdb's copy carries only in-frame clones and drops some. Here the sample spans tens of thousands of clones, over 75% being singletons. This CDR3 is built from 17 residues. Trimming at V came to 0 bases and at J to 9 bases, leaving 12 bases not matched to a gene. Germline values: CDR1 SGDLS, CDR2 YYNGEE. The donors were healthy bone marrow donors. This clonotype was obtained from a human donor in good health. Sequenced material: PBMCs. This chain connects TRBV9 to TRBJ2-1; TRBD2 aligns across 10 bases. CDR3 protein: CASSVGSERGGRGEQFF. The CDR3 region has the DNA TGTGCCAGCAGCGTAGGATCTGAGCGGGGGGGCCGTGGTGAGCAGTTCTTC.